One and the same sample provided the 14 T cell receptor beta chains below, sequenced in a study of CD8+ T cells in alopecia areata. Regarding treatment: oral pan-JAK inhibitor, 5-10 mg twice daily. Extracted RNA was reverse transcribed, and the resulting cDNA served as sequencing template. TCRdb's table, derived via immunoSEQ multiplex PCR, lists solely in-frame clones and lacks some. The sample lists 95,000 to 150,000 clones, 53% occurring once. Sequencing was performed on CD4+ T cells sorted from blood, taken at week 4, from a patient treated with tofacitinib. Receptors originate from a human donor with alopecia areata.

Written as DNA, the CDR3 is TGTGCCTGGGCGGGACAGGGGCCTCAGCCCCAGCATTTT. It codes for CAWAGQGPQPQHF. This chain links TRBV30 with TRBJ1-5; 10 bases are a match to TRBD1. The CDR3 runs to 13 residues. Germline CDR1 and CDR2: GTSNPN and SVGIG (reference sequence). V lost 5 bases to trimming and J lost 6 bases; unmatched junction nucleotides: 4.

In this sample, this clone turned up a few times. CDR3 protein: CASSDGGSGRASEQFF. CDR3 sequence (DNA): TGTGCCAGCAGTGATGGGGGCAGCGGGAGGGCCAGTGAGCAGTTCTTC. V usage is TRBV6-1 and J usage is TRBJ2-1, with 10 bases identical to TRBD2. V gave up 3 bases and J gave up 9 bases; unmatched junction bases: 11. Germline loops: CDR1 MNHNS, CDR2 SASEGT. The CDR3 runs to 16 residues.

The chain joins TRBV5-1 to TRBJ2-2; TRBD1 might be the D (6 bases). Between the trimmed V and J ends, which lost 0 bases and 2 bases, there was a span of 8 bases. The CDR3 sequence is 15 residues long. The V gene's germline CDR1 is SGHRS and CDR2 YFSETQ. CDR3 DNA sequence: TGCGCCAGCAGCTTGGAGGGACACAACACCGGGGAGCTGTTTTTT. Its protein product is CASSLEGHNTGELFF.

The CDR3 nucleotides read TGTGCCACCAGCAGAGGGGAGGGGAGCTATGGCTACACCTTC. Its translation: CATSRGEGSYGYTF. This chain uses TRBV15 with TRBJ1-2; D is perhaps TRBD1 (5 bases). V was shortened by 1 base and J by 4 bases, with 10 bases between the two germline ends. The CDR3 is made up of 14 amino acids. The germline CDR1 and CDR2 sequences are LNHNV and YYDKDF (reference sequence).

The chain uses TRBV29-1 and TRBJ1-2; 12 bases map to TRBD1. The J segment lost 7 bases and the V segment lost 5 bases, leaving 5 bases of the junction unmatched. Germline CDR1 and CDR2: SQVTM and ANQGSEA. CDR3 length: 13 residues. In nucleotides, the CDR3 is TGCAGCGTTCCCGGGACAGGGGGCATTGGCTACACCTTC. Translated, it gives CSVPGTGGIGYTF.

The gene calls are TRBV30 and TRBJ1-1, with a possible D match to TRBD1 (5 bases). The V end was cut by 3 bases, the J end by 4 bases, with 9 bases between. CDR1 and CDR2 from the germline V gene are GTSNPN and SVGIG (reference sequence). The length of the CDR3 is 12 residues. The CDR3 loop is CAWRGVATEAFF. The CDR3 bases are TGTGCCTGGAGGGGGGTGGCCACTGAAGCTTTCTTT.

CDR3 residues: CASSMLGQGAINYGYTF. The CDR3, as DNA: TGTGCCAGCAGCATGTTAGGACAGGGGGCGATTAACTATGGCTACACCTTC. V is TRBV5-4 and J is TRBJ1-2, with 11 bases lining up with TRBD1. Germline-derived CDR1 and CDR2 are SGHNT and YYREEE (reference sequence). The CDR3 consists of 17 residues. Trimming removed 4 bases from V and 1 base from J; junction bases left unmatched: 9.

CDR3 coding DNA: TGTGCCAGCAGCGTAGAAGGCAGACAGACCACAGATACGCAGTATTTT. This encodes CASSVEGRQTTDTQYF. This chain connects TRBV9 to TRBJ2-3, with D maybe TRBD1 (5 bases). Trimming shortened V by 0 bases and J by 2 bases, and 13 bases separated the two germline ends. This CDR3 is built from 16 residues. Per the germline V gene, CDR1 is SGDLS and CDR2 is YYNGEE.

This chain connects TRBV4-2 to TRBJ2-1; D is ambiguous. This CDR3 is 15 amino acids long. Germline V CDR1 and CDR2: LGHNA, YNFKEQ. With 0 bases removed from V and 5 bases from J, the gap between germline ends came to 11 bases. The CDR3 DNA follows: TGTGCCAGCAGCCAAGATACGGCTAGGCACAATGAGCAGTTCTTC. It specifies CASSQDTARHNEQFF.

This chain links TRBV9 with TRBJ1-2, with D tentatively TRBD1 (5 bases). The CDR3 is 15 amino acids. Germline V lookup: CDR1 SGDLS, CDR2 YYNGEE. Trimming left V 3 bases short and J 3 bases short, with 15 bases between. CDR3 residues: CASSATGTRDYGYTF. CDR3 bases: TGTGCCAGCAGCGCCACAGGAACGCGGGACTATGGCTACACCTTC.

CDR3 loop: CASSFPVVGLTYEQYF. As DNA, the CDR3 is TGCGCCAGCAGCTTCCCCGTCGTGGGCCTTACCTACGAGCAGTACTTC. The rearrangement uses TRBV5-1 and TRBJ2-7, with D hard to call. Germline CDR1 is SGHRS and CDR2 is YFSETQ. Trimming stripped 2 bases from V and 2 bases from J, with 17 bases between. There are 16 residues in the CDR3.

This chain uses TRBV9 with TRBJ2-3, with 7 bases that match TRBD1. J lost 0 bases, V lost 0 bases, and 13 bases had no gene match. Germline CDR1 SGDLS, CDR2 YYNGEE. The CDR3 sequence is 19 residues long. The DNA of the CDR3 is TGTGCCAGCAGCGTAGTAAATGTCCCCGGGACAGTCAGCACAGATACGCAGTATTTT. This sequence encodes CASSVVNVPGTVSTDTQYF.

The chain couples TRBV6-5 to TRBJ2-5; D tentatively fits TRBD1 or TRBD2 (5 bases each). V was shortened by 0 bases and J by 4 bases, with 12 bases between the two germline ends. The CDR3 extends over 15 amino acids. Germline V gene data show CDR1 as MNHEY and CDR2 as SVGAGI. The CDR3 region is CASSYSTGAPETQYF. Written as DNA, the CDR3 is TGTGCCAGCAGTTACTCGACCGGGGCCCCAGAGACCCAGTACTTC.

The V call is TRBV6-1, the J call TRBJ2-3; the match to TRBD2 covers 10 bases. V shed 8 bases and J 2 bases; nucleotides not matched to a gene: 7. This CDR3 has 15 amino acids. Germline V CDR1 and CDR2: MNHNS, SASEGT. DNA of the CDR3: TGTGCCAGCCGGACTAGCGGCTTATACACAGATACGCAGTATTTT. Protein sequence: CASRTSGLYTDTQYF.